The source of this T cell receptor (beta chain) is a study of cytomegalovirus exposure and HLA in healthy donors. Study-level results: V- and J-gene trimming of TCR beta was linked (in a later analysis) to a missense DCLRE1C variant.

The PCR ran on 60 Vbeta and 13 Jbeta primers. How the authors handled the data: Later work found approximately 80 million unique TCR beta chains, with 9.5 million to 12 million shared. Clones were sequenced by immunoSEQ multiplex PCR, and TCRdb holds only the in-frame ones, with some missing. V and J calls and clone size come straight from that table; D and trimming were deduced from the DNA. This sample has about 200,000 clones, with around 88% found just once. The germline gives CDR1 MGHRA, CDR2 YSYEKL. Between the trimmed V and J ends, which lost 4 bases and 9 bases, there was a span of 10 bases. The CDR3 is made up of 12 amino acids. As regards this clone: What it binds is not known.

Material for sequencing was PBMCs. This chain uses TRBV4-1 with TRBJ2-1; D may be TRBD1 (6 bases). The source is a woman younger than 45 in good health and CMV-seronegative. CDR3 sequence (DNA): TGCGCCAGCAGCCTGATAGGGGGTGAGCAGTTCTTC. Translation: CASSLIGGEQFF.